A single sample is the source of the 23 T cell receptor beta chains below, sequenced in a study of STAT3 mutations in large granular lymphocyte leukemia. Study-level findings and limits: Every T-cell large granular lymphocyte leukemia patient had at least one immunodominant TCR beta clonotype.

Sequencing was performed with immunoSEQ multiplex PCR; in TCRdb, only in-frame clones are kept and a portion is missing. The table has more than 300 clones, 45% to 60% seen once. These receptors have no known antigen. The material sequenced was peripheral blood mononuclear cells. These receptor sequences come from a man aged 55 to 69 with T-cell large granular lymphocyte leukemia. Some clones in this sample may be carry-over from other donors' samples.

This sequence joins TRBV12-5 and TRBJ1-1, with unresolved D. Trimming shortened V by 3 bases and J by 7 bases, and 12 bases separated the two germline ends. CDR1 LGHNT and CDR2 FRNRAP come from the germline V gene. The CDR3 sequence is 13 residues long. The CDR3 loop is CASGFTLRHEAFF. DNA of the CDR3: TGTGCTAGTGGTTTCACCCTCAGACATGAAGCTTTCTTT.

The J gene is TRBJ1-6, the V gene TRBV4-2, with D tentatively TRBD1 (6 bases). Between the trimmed V and J ends, which lost 2 bases and 7 bases, there was a span of 15 bases. The germline V gene encodes CDR1 LGHNA and CDR2 YNFKEQ. The CDR3 contains 16 residues. The CDR3 region is CASSQLQGVGNSPLHF. The CDR3 DNA is TGTGCCAGCAGCCAATTACAGGGTGTGGGGAATTCACCCCTCCACTTT.

J is TRBJ1-6 and V is TRBV10-2; D is unclear. CDR3 length: 12 amino acids. Trimming cost V 8 bases and J 8 bases, with 10 bases left between them. Germline CDR1 is WSHSY and CDR2 is SAAADI. The CDR3 DNA follows: TGCGCCAGCGGCGGTTTGGATTCACCCCTCCACTTT. Protein product: CASGGLDSPLHF.

The J gene is TRBJ1-2, the V gene TRBV4-3; unclear D gene. The CDR3 consists of 12 residues. V was clipped by 1 base and J by 7 bases, with 7 bases between them. Germline-derived CDR1 and CDR2 are LGHNA and YSLEER. DNA for the CDR3: TGCGCCAGCAGCCAAGCTACGGGTGGCTACACCTTC. As protein: CASSQATGGYTF.

The chain couples TRBV7-9 to TRBJ2-7; 7 bases match TRBD2. Germline V gene sequence: CDR1 SEHNR, CDR2 FQNEAQ (reference sequence). V lost 0 bases to trimming and J lost 7 bases; unmatched junction nucleotides: 0. This CDR3 is built from 12 residues. CDR3 in amino acids: CASSLAGGEQYF. The CDR3 coding sequence is TGTGCCAGCAGCTTAGCGGGGGGGGAGCAGTACTTC.

The chain employs TRBV7-2 and TRBJ2-3, with a weak D call TRBD1 (6 bases). The CDR3 consists of 14 residues. Trimming left V 2 bases short and J 5 bases short, with 11 bases between. Germline values: CDR1 SGHTA, CDR2 FQGNSA. The DNA for the CDR3 is TGTGCCAGCAGCTTATATGGACAGCAAGATACGCAGTATTTT. This gives the protein CASSLYGQQDTQYF.

This clone was seen only a few times. The chain employs TRBV20-1 and TRBJ1-2; D gene unclear. CDR1 is DFQATT, CDR2 SNEGSKA, per germline (reference sequence). The CDR3 extends over 10 amino acids. CDR3 coding DNA: TGCAGGGTCTCTAACTATGGCTACACCTTC. Translated, it gives CRVSNYGYTF.

This clone came up a few times. This chain connects TRBV27 to TRBJ1-5, with TRBD1 as a possible D gene (5 bases). The CDR3 is 15 amino acids. Trimming took off 5 bases at V and 5 bases at J, with 16 bases between the two ends. Germline CDR1 and CDR2: MNHEY and SMNVEV (reference sequence). In DNA form, the CDR3 reads TGTGCCAGCAGTAGGGAGGGACGGTCCTATCAGCCCCAGCATTTT. Residues: CASSREGRSYQPQHF.

V is TRBV6-6 and J is TRBJ2-7, with 7 bases aligning to TRBD1. The germline CDR1 and CDR2 sequences are MNHNY and SVGAGI (reference sequence). Trimming removed 8 bases from V and 2 bases from J; junction bases left unmatched: 0. The CDR3 totals 11 residues. The CDR3 DNA reads as TGTGCCAGCGGGACAGCCTACGAGCAGTACTTC. Its translation is CASGTAYEQYF.

This clone showed up just a few times. The chain recombines TRBV7-3 with TRBJ2-6, with D hard to call. Germline V gene sequence: CDR1 SGHTA, CDR2 FQGTGA. The ends were cut back, 6 bases at V and 3 bases at J, with 3 bases in the middle. This CDR3 spans 12 amino acids. The CDR3: CASSFGANVLTF. In DNA form, the CDR3 reads TGTGCCAGCAGTTTTGGGGCCAACGTCCTGACTTTC.

This clone was recorded a few times. The rearrangement uses TRBV6-1 and TRBJ1-2; TRBD1 might be the D (6 bases). CDR1 and CDR2 (germline): MNHNS, SASEGT. Deletions cut 0 bases from V and 6 bases from J, with 14 bases between. This CDR3 is built from 15 residues. For the CDR3, the DNA is TGTGCCAGCAGTGAAGCTAGGTCCCAGGGGCATGGCTACACCTTC. Encoded protein: CASSEARSQGHGYTF.

In its sample, this clone was seen a few times. This rearrangement joins TRBV2 to TRBJ1-2; D might be TRBD1 (6 bases). Germline V gene data show CDR1 as SNHLY and CDR2 as FYNNEI. V lost 7 bases and J 4 bases, leaving 10 bases between the germline ends. The CDR3 totals 12 residues. CDR3: CASKRTVYGYTF. The DNA of the CDR3 is TGTGCCAGCAAACGGACAGTCTATGGCTACACCTTC. The full variable domain, its missing parts supplied by reference TRBV2 and TRBJ1-2, is EPEVTQTPSHQVTQMGQEVILRCVPISNHLYFYWYRQILGQKVEFLVSFYNNEISEKSEIFDDQFSVERPDGSNFTLKIRSTKLEDSAMYFCASKRTVYGYTFGSGTRLTVV.

This clone has only one observation. The chain links TRBV28 to TRBJ1-6, with D possibly matching TRBD1 (5 bases). Deletions cut 7 bases from V and 11 bases from J, with 18 bases between. Germline lookup yields CDR1 MDHEN and CDR2 SYDVKM. The CDR3 sequence is 14 residues long. CDR3 sequence: CASTEGPTVAPLHF. CDR3 in DNA: TGTGCCAGCACCGAGGGACCAACGGTGGCACCCCTCCACTTT.

The chain carries TRBV4-1 and TRBJ1-2; a possible D gene is TRBD1 (6 bases). The CDR3 consists of 15 residues. V was pared by 3 bases and J by 8 bases, with 19 bases between. CDR1 and CDR2 from the germline V gene are MGHRA and YSYEKL. CDR3 protein: CASSQGGQELWGYTF. The CDR3 bases are TGCGCCAGCAGCCAGGGGGGGCAGGAACTTTGGGGCTACACCTTC.

The V gene is TRBV27, the J gene TRBJ1-5, with D perhaps TRBD1 (5 bases). Per the germline V gene, CDR1 is MNHEY and CDR2 is SMNVEV (reference sequence). Trimming cost V 3 bases and J 0 bases, with 18 bases left between them. The CDR3 has 18 residues. The CDR3 sequence is CASSFKRGARYSNQPQHF. As DNA, the CDR3 is TGTGCCAGCAGTTTCAAGAGGGGCGCCCGATATAGCAATCAGCCCCAGCATTTT.

The chain's CDR3 is CASSGRDGGTEAFF. Here the CDR3 DNA reads TGCGCCAGCAGCGGCCGGGACGGAGGAACTGAAGCTTTCTTT. The chain couples TRBV5-1 to TRBJ1-1; tentatively, D is TRBD1 (5 bases). Germline-derived CDR1 and CDR2 are SGHRS and YFSETQ. Deletions cut 4 bases from V and 5 bases from J, with 15 bases between. The CDR3 is 14 residues long.

This clone qualifies as hyperexpanded. The CDR3 loop is CASSLLSSPLHF. The CDR3 region has the DNA TGTGCCAGCAGCTTACTGAGCTCACCCCTCCACTTT. The rearrangement uses TRBV7-9 and TRBJ1-6; D ambiguous. The CDR3 has 12 residues. CDR1 SEHNR and CDR2 FQNEAQ come from the germline V gene (reference sequence). V gave up 2 bases and J gave up 10 bases, with 6 bases separating them.

The chain recombines TRBV5-1 with TRBJ1-6, with D hard to call. The ends were cut back, 0 bases at V and 8 bases at J, with 21 bases in the middle. The CDR3 has 18 residues. Germline V gives CDR1 SGHRS, CDR2 YFSETQ. CDR3 DNA sequence: TGCGCCAGCAGCTTGGGTGTGGGTTCAGGTCTCAAGCATTCACCCCTCCACTTT. It translates to CASSLGVGSGLKHSPLHF.

In its sample, this clone was seen a few times. The gene calls are TRBV4-1 and TRBJ1-2; D not resolved. Germline CDR1 and CDR2: MGHRA and YSYEKL. This CDR3 is built from 16 residues. V dropped 0 bases and J dropped 4 bases, with 15 bases sitting between them. CDR3: CASSQEKQLFTYGYTF. The DNA of the CDR3 is TGCGCCAGCAGCCAAGAGAAACAGTTGTTTACCTATGGCTACACCTTC.

V and J are TRBV5-1 and TRBJ2-1, with D unclear. The V gene lost 7 bases and the J gene lost 0 bases, with 11 bases spanning the gap. There are 14 residues in the CDR3. Germline CDR1 reads SGHRS; CDR2 reads YFSETQ. CDR3 sequence (DNA): TGCGCCAGCGCCACAGTGAGCTCCTACAATGAGCAGTTCTTC. Amino acid sequence: CASATVSSYNEQFF.

This clone is classed as hyperexpanded (1% or more). The chain carries TRBV7-2 and TRBJ2-3; D is possibly TRBD1 or TRBD2 (5 bases each). With 3 bases removed from V and 2 bases from J, the gap between germline ends came to 12 bases. The germline V gene encodes CDR1 SGHTA and CDR2 FQGNSA. The CDR3 has 15 amino acids. CDR3 residues: CASSFRDPNTDTQYF. DNA for the CDR3: TGTGCCAGCAGCTTCCGGGACCCAAACACAGATACGCAGTATTTT.

The count of this clone is one. The chain is built from TRBV7-9 and TRBJ2-7, with 7 bases lining up with TRBD1. The CDR3 is 14 residues long. Germline values: CDR1 SEHNR, CDR2 FQNEAQ (reference sequence). Trimming took 1 base from V and 6 from J; bases not matched to a gene: 6. CDR3 protein: CASSLGQGVGEQYF. Here the CDR3 DNA reads TGTGCCAGCAGCTTAGGGCAGGGGGTGGGCGAGCAGTACTTC.

This chain links TRBV19 with TRBJ2-5, with D possibly TRBD2 on 6 matching bases. V lost 0 bases and J 4 bases, leaving 12 bases between the germline ends. CDR1 LNHDA and CDR2 SQIVND come from the germline V gene (reference sequence). This CDR3 is built from 15 residues. The CDR3 is CASSIDRGRRETQYF. DNA of the CDR3: TGTGCCAGTAGTATAGATCGGGGGAGGCGAGAGACCCAGTACTTC.